A single T cell receptor beta chain is shown here with its context. J was trimmed by 6 bases and V by 0 bases; bases with no gene match: 5. CDR1 is SGHTA, CDR2 FQGNSA, per germline. There are 15 residues in the CDR3. Alongside a J-beta primer mix, a sample-barcoded 5' primer served in a second PCR lasting about 7 to 12 cycles. TCRdb fed the 5' RACE reads into MiXCR, producing one record per CDR3 protein. Of more than 600,000 distinct CDR3 sequences in the sample, 20% to 25% were seen once. The data were obtained in a study of blood T cells in healthy people across ages. The same sample was also used in a study of T cells of mothers and their children. This second study notes: Sample barcodes and 2-4 random nucleotides came from the second PCR's M1S primer.

The sequence came from a boy aged 10-17 years in good health. Source material: blood. This sequence joins TRBV7-2 and TRBJ1-2; 9 nucleotides agree with TRBD1. CDR3 sequence: CASSLALQGADGYTF. For the CDR3, the DNA is TGTGCCAGCAGCTTAGCGTTACAGGGGGCGGATGGCTACACCTTC. The full variable domain, its missing parts supplied by reference TRBV7-2 and TRBJ1-2, is GAGVSQSPSNKVTEKGKDVELRCDPISGHTALYWYRQSLGQGLEFLIYFQGNSAPDKSGLPSDRFSAERTGGSVSTLTIQRTQQEDSAVYLCASSLALQGADGYTFGSGTRLTVV.